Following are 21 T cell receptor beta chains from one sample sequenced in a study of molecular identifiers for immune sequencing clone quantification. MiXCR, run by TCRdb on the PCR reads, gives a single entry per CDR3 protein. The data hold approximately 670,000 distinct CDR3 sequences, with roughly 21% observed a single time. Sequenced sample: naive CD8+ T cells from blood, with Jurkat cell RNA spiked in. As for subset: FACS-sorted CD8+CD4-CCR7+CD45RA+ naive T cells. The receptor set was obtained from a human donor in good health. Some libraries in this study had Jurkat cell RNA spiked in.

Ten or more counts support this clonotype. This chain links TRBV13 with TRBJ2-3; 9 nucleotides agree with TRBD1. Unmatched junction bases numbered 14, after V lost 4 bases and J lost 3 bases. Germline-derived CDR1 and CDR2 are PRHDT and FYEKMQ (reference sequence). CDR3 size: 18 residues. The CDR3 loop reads CASSSKGQGGFRTDTQYF. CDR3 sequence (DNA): TGTGCCAGCAGCTCCAAGGGACAGGGAGGATTTCGGACAGATACGCAGTATTTT.

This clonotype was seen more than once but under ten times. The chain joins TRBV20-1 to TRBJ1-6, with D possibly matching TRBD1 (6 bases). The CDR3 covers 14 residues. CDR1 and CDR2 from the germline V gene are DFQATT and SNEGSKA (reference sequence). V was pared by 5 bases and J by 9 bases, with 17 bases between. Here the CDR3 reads CSAPVGGVGSPLHF. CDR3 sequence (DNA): TGCAGTGCTCCAGTGGGGGGCGTCGGTTCACCCCTCCACTTT.

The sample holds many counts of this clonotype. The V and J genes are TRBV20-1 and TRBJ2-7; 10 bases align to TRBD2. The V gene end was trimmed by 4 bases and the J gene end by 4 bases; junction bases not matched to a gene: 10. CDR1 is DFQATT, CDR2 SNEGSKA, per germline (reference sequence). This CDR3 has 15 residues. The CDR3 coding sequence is TGCAGTGCTATCAGACTAGCGGGTAGATATTACGAGCAGTACTTC. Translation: CSAIRLAGRYYEQYF.

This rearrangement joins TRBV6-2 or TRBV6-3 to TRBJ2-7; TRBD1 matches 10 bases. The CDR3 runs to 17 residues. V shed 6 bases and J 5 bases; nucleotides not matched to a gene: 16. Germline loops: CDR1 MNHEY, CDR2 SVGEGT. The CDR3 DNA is TGTGCCAGCAGCCCTATAGAAACCGGGACAGGGGCCGACGAGCAGTACTTC. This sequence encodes CASSPIETGTGADEQYF.

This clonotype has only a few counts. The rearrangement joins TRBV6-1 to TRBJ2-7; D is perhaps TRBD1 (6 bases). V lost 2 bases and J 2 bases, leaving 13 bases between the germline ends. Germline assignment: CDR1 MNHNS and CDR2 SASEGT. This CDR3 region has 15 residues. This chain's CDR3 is CASSELDSRPYEQYF. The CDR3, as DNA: TGTGCCAGCAGTGAACTGGACAGCAGACCCTACGAGCAGTACTTC.

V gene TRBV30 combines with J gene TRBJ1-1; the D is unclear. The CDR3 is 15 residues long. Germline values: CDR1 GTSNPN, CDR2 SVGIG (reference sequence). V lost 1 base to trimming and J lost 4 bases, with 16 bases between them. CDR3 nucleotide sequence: TGTGCCTGGAGTGAAATCGGACGGACGAGCACTGAAGCTTTCTTT. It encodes CAWSEIGRTSTEAFF. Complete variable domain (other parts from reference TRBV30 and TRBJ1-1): SQTIHQWPATLVQPVGSPLSLECTVEGTSNPNLYWYRQAAGRGLQLLFYSVGIGQISSEVPQNLSASRPQDRQFILSSKKLLLSDSGFYLCAWSEIGRTSTEAFFGQGTRLTVV.

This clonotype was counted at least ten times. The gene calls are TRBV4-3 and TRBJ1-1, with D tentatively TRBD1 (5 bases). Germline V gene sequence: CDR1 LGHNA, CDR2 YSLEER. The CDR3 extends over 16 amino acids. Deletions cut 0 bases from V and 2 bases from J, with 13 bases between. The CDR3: CASSQELPGINTEAFF. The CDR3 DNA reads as TGCGCCAGCAGCCAAGAATTGCCAGGGATAAACACTGAAGCTTTCTTT.

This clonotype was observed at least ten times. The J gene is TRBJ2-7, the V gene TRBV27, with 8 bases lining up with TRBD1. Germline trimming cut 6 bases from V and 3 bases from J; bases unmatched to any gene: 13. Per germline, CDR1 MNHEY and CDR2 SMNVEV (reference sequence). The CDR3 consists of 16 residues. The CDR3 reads CASSIGGQAAFYEQYF. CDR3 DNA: TGTGCCAGCAGCATAGGGGGACAGGCCGCATTCTACGAGCAGTACTTC.

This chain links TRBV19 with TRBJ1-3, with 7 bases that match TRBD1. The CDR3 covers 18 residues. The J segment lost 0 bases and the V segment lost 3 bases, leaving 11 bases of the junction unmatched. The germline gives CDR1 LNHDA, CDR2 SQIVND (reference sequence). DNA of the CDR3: TGTGCCAGTAGTATCGTCTATCCGGGACAGAACTCTGGAAACACCATATATTTT. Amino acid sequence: CASSIVYPGQNSGNTIYF.

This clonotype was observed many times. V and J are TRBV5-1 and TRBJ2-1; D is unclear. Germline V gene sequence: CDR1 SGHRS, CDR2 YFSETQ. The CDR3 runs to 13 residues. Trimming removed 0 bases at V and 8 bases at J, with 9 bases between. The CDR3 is CASSLAAGDEQFF. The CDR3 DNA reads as TGCGCCAGCAGCTTGGCCGCAGGAGATGAGCAGTTCTTC.

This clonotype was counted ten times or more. CDR3 protein: CASSPPGAVSYEQYF. In DNA form, the CDR3 reads TGTGCCAGCAGTCCACCGGGGGCGGTCTCCTACGAGCAGTACTTC. The V gene is TRBV7-9, the J gene TRBJ2-7; D is tentatively TRBD1 or TRBD2 (6 bases each). Germline V gene data show CDR1 as SEHNR and CDR2 as FQNEAQ (reference sequence). This CDR3 has 15 amino acids. V shed 6 bases and J shed 0 bases, with 15 bases lying between them.

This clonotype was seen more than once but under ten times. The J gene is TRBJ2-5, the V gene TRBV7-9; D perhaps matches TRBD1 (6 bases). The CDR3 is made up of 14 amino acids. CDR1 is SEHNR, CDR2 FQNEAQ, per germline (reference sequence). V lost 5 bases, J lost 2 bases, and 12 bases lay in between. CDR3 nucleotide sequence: TGTGCCAGCAGCCTCGGACAGAAACAAGAGACCCAGTACTTC. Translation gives CASSLGQKQETQYF.

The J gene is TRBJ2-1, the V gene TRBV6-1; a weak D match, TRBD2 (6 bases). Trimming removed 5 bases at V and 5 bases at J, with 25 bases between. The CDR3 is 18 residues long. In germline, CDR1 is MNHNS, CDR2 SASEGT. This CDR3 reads CASSPYQGRTMGNNEQFF. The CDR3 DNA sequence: TGTGCCAGCAGTCCGTATCAGGGCAGGACTATGGGTAACAATGAGCAGTTCTTC.

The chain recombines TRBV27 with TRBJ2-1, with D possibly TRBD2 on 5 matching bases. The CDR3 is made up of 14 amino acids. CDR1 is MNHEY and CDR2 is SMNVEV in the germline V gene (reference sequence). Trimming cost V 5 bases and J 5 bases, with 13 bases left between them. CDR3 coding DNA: TGTGCCAGCAGTCTAGCAGGTACTAACAATGAGCAGTTCTTC. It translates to CASSLAGTNNEQFF.

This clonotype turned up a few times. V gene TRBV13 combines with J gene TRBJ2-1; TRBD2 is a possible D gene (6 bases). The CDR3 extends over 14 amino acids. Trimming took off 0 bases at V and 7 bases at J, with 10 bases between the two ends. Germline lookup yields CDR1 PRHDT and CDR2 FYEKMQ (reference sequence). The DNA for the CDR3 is TGTGCCAGCAGCTTAGGGTCTGGAGGGAATGAGCAGTTCTTC. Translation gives CASSLGSGGNEQFF.

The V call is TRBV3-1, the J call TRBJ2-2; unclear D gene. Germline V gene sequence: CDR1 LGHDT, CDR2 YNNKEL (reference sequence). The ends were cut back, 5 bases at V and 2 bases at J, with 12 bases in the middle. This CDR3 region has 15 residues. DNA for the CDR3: TGTGCCAGCAGCACCCGACCCAGCAACACCGGGGAGCTGTTTTTT. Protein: CASSTRPSNTGELFF. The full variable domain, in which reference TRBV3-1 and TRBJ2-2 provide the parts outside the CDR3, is DTAVSQTPKYLVTQMGNDKSIKCEQNLGHDTMYWYKQDSKKFLKIMFSYNNKELIINETVPNRFSPKSPDKAHLNLHINSLELGDSAVYFCASSTRPSNTGELFFGEGSRLTVL.

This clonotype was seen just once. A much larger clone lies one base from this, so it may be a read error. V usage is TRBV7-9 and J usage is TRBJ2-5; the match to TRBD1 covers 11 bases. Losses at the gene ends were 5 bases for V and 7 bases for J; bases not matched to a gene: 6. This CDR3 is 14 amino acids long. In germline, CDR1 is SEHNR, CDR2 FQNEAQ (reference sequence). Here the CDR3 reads CASSPVGTGGTQYF. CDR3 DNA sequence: TGTGCCAGCAGCCCCGTCGGGACAGGGGGGACCCAGTACTTC.

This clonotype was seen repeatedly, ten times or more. The CDR3 DNA reads TGTGCCAGCAGTTTATTGCGCCCCAATCAAGAGACCCAGTACTTC. It translates to CASSLLRPNQETQYF. The rearrangement links TRBV28 to TRBJ2-5; D is ambiguous. Germline V lookup: CDR1 MDHEN, CDR2 SYDVKM. Deletions cut 1 base from V and 2 bases from J, with 11 bases between. The CDR3 spans 15 residues.

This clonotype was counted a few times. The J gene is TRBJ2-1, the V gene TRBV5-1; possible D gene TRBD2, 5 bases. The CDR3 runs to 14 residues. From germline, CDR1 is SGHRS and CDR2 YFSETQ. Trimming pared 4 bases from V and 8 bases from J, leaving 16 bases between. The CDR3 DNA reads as TGCGCCAGCAGCGGTTCGGATACGCGGGATGAGCAGTTCTTC. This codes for CASSGSDTRDEQFF.

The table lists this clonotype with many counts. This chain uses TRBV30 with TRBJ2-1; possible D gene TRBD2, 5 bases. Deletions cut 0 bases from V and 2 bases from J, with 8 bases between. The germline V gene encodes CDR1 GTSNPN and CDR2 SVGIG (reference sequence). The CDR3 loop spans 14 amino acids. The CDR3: CAWSVSGTYNEQFF. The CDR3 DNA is TGTGCCTGGAGTGTAAGCGGAACCTACAATGAGCAGTTCTTC.

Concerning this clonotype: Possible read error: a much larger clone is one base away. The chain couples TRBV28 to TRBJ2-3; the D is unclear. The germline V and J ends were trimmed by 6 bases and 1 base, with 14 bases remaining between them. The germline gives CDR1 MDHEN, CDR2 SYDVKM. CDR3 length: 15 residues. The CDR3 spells CASSLVGIGTDTQYF. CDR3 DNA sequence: TGTGCCAGCAGCTTGGTGGGGATTGGCACAGATACGCAGTATTTT.